These 16 T cell receptor beta chains came from one sample sequenced in a study of naive and memory T cell subsets. The library had UMIs added by 3' ligation of an oligonucleotide to TCR cDNA. Four PCR rounds used nested alpha and beta constant region primers plus the SP2 primer. In TCRdb, the 5' RACE reads were re-called with MiXCR into one record per CDR3 protein. The table has tens of thousands of distinct CDR3 sequences, approximately 6.6% seen once. Every receptor here comes from a male donor in good health.

The chain uses TRBV6-2 or TRBV6-3 and TRBJ2-1; 9 bases align to TRBD2. V was pared by 7 bases and J by 6 bases, with 10 bases of the junction left unmatched. The CDR3 extends over 15 amino acids. The germline V gene encodes CDR1 MNHEY and CDR2 SVGEGT. This chain's CDR3 is CASTLAGAVANEQFF. The CDR3 DNA follows: TGTGCCAGCACCTTAGCGGGAGCAGTCGCCAATGAGCAGTTCTTC.

The J gene is TRBJ2-5, the V gene TRBV5-1; 10 bases are a match to TRBD2. The CDR3 loop spans 17 amino acids. The V segment lost 0 bases and the J segment 2 bases; nucleotides outside the gene matches: 7. Germline V CDR1 and CDR2: SGHRS, YFSETQ. The CDR3 DNA reads as TGCGCCAGCAGCTTGGCCCCTAGCGGGAGCGCACAAGAGACCCAGTACTTC. This gives the protein CASSLAPSGSAQETQYF.

This chain uses TRBV29-1 with TRBJ2-7; TRBD2 matches 10 bases. This CDR3 comprises 14 residues. Trimming at V came to 3 bases and at J to 6 bases, leaving 8 bases not matched to a gene. Germline loops: CDR1 SQVTM, CDR2 ANQGSEA. CDR3 protein: CSVEKSGGASEQYF. The CDR3 DNA is TGCAGCGTTGAGAAAAGCGGGGGGGCTTCCGAGCAGTACTTC.

This clonotype was counted ten times or more. This chain uses TRBV15 with TRBJ1-2; weak D call: TRBD1 (5 bases). This CDR3 comprises 16 residues. Looked up from germline, CDR1 is LNHNV and CDR2 is YYDKDF (reference sequence). The V end lost 0 bases, the J end lost 1 base, and 12 bases lay between the germline ends. The CDR3 is CATSRDRGGVNYGYTF. Here the CDR3 DNA reads TGTGCCACCAGCAGAGATCGGGGGGGAGTTAACTATGGCTACACCTTC.

The chain uses TRBV19 and TRBJ2-2; 8 bases are shared with TRBD2. The CDR3 consists of 15 residues. V shed 3 bases, J shed 5 bases, and the junction held 5 bases outside the gene matches. Germline-derived CDR1 and CDR2 are LNHDA and SQIVND (reference sequence). CDR3 DNA sequence: TGTGCCAGTAGTATCTGGGCTAGCGGGACCGGGGAGCTGTTTTTT. This gives the protein CASSIWASGTGELFF.

A few counts support this clonotype. The chain carries TRBV5-4 and TRBJ2-7; D unclear. From germline, CDR1 is SGHNT and CDR2 YYREEE (reference sequence). Trimming left V 4 bases short and J 3 bases short, with 23 bases between. The CDR3 sequence is 17 residues long. For the CDR3, the DNA is TGTGCCAGCAGCGTCGATATCGGGCAGTTTTTTATCTACGAGCAGTACTTC. Protein sequence: CASSVDIGQFFIYEQYF.

This clonotype was observed at least ten times. V usage is TRBV5-6 and J usage is TRBJ1-2; perhaps TRBD1 as D (6 bases). V dropped 6 bases and J dropped 6 bases, with 12 bases sitting between them. In germline, CDR1 is SGHDT, CDR2 YYEEEE. The CDR3 sequence is 12 residues long. The DNA of the CDR3 is TGTGCCAGCACCAACAGGGCTGATGGCTACACCTTC. Translated: CASTNRADGYTF.

The sample holds many counts of this clonotype. The chain recombines TRBV29-1 with TRBJ2-3; 11 bases agree with TRBD2. Per the germline V gene, CDR1 is SQVTM and CDR2 is ANQGSEA. There are 14 residues in the CDR3. With 7 bases clipped from V and 0 bases from J, the junction kept 3 bases outside the gene matches. DNA for the CDR3: TGCAGCGCCGGGACTAGCGGTAGCACAGATACGCAGTATTTT. It translates to CSAGTSGSTDTQYF.

This clonotype has a handful of counts. The chain uses TRBV5-5 and TRBJ1-3, with D hard to call. The V end lost 0 bases, the J end lost 1 base, and 11 bases lay between the germline ends. The CDR3 runs to 16 residues. The germline V gene has CDR1 SGHKS and CDR2 YYEKEE (reference sequence). The chain's CDR3 is CASSLATGPSGNTIYF. The CDR3 nucleotides are TGTGCCAGCAGCTTGGCGACGGGCCCGTCTGGAAACACCATATATTTT. Full variable domain (outside the CDR3, taken from reference TRBV5-5 and TRBJ1-3): DAGVTQSPTHLIKTRGQQVTLRCSPISGHKSVSWYQQVLGQGPQFIFQYYEKEERGRGNFPDRFSARQFPNYSSELNVNALLLGDSALYLCASSLATGPSGNTIYFGEGSWLTVV.

This clonotype was seen repeatedly, ten times or more. V is TRBV20-1 and J is TRBJ2-7; 10 positions agree with TRBD2. The CDR3 sequence is 15 residues long. V was clipped by 0 bases and J by 3 bases; unmatched bases: 5. CDR1 and CDR2 (germline): DFQATT, SNEGSKA (reference sequence). The CDR3 DNA reads as TGCAGTGCTAGAGATATGGGACTAGCGAACTACGAGCAGTACTTC. Its protein is CSARDMGLANYEQYF.

This clonotype was detected ten times or more. V usage is TRBV30 and J usage is TRBJ2-1; D is unresolved. CDR1 and CDR2 (germline): GTSNPN, SVGIG (reference sequence). The V gene lost 4 bases and the J gene lost 0 bases, with 7 bases spanning the gap. The CDR3 extends over 13 amino acids. Written as DNA, the CDR3 is TGTGCCTGGACTCCGAGCTCCTACAATGAGCAGTTCTTC. Its translation: CAWTPSSYNEQFF.

V gene TRBV6-5 combines with J gene TRBJ1-1; tentatively, D is TRBD1 (5 bases). The CDR3 spans 11 residues. Germline V gene sequence: CDR1 MNHEY, CDR2 SVGAGI. V was trimmed by 8 bases and J by 4 bases, leaving 8 bases between them. The CDR3 sequence is CASGGGTEAFF. The CDR3 coding sequence is TGTGCCAGCGGGGGGGGCACTGAAGCTTTCTTT.

The chain employs TRBV28 and TRBJ2-7, with D perhaps matching TRBD1 or TRBD2 (5 bases each). The germline gives CDR1 MDHEN, CDR2 SYDVKM. V lost 7 bases and J 4 bases, leaving 17 bases between the germline ends. This CDR3 is 14 amino acids long. The CDR3 DNA sequence: TGTGCCAGCAACCAGGGAGAGGCTACTTACGAGCAGTACTTC. Protein product: CASNQGEATYEQYF.

There are many counts of this clonotype. V is TRBV12-3 or TRBV12-4 and J is TRBJ1-6, with TRBD1 matching 7 bases. With 3 bases clipped from V and 4 bases from J, the junction kept 3 bases outside the gene matches. This CDR3 comprises 15 residues. CDR3 sequence reads: CASSFEGAYNSPLHF. The CDR3 DNA sequence: TGTGCCAGCAGTTTCGAGGGGGCGTATAATTCACCCCTCCACTTT.

This clonotype was observed at least ten times. The gene calls are TRBV5-1 and TRBJ2-1; D ambiguous. V was pared by 0 bases and J by 6 bases, with 10 bases between. There are 14 residues in the CDR3. Germline CDR1 and CDR2: SGHRS and YFSETQ. The CDR3 loop is CASSLDPDSNEQFF. The DNA of the CDR3 is TGCGCCAGCAGCTTGGACCCAGATTCCAATGAGCAGTTCTTC. Full variable domain (rest looked up from reference TRBV5-1 and TRBJ2-1): KAGVTQTPRYLIKTRGQQVTLSCSPISGHRSVSWYQQTPGQGLQFLFEYFSETQRNKGNFPGRFSGRQFSNSRSEMNVSTLELGDSALYLCASSLDPDSNEQFFGPGTRLTVL.

This sequence joins TRBV29-1 and TRBJ2-2; D not certain. Trimming stripped 5 bases from V and 1 base from J, with 2 bases between. CDR1 is SQVTM and CDR2 is ANQGSEA in the germline V gene. This CDR3 spans 11 amino acids. This CDR3 is CSVLNTGELFF. The CDR3 bases are TGCAGCGTTCTGAACACCGGGGAGCTGTTTTTT.